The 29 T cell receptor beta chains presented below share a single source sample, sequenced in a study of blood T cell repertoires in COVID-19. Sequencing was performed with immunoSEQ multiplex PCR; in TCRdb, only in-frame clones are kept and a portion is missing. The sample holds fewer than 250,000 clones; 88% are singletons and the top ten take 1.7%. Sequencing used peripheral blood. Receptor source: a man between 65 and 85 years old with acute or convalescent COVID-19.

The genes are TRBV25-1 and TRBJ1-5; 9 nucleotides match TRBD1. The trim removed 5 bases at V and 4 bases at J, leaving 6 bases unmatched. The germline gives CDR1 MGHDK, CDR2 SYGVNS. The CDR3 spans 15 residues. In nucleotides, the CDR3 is TGTGCCAGCAGTCCCGGGACAGGGCTAAATCAGCCCCAGCATTTT. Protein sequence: CASSPGTGLNQPQHF.

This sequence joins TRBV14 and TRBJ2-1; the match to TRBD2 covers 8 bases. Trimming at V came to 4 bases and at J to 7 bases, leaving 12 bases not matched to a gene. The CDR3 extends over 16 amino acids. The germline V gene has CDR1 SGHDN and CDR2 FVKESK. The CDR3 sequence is CASSPATGGPRNEQFF. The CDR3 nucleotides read TGTGCCAGCAGCCCGGCAACGGGAGGGCCTAGGAATGAGCAGTTCTTC.

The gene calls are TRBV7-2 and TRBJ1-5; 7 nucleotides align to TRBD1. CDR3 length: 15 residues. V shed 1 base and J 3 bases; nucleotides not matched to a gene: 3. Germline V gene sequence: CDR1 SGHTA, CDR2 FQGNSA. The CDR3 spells CASSLEGQINQPQHF. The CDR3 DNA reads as TGTGCCAGCAGCTTAGAGGGACAGATCAATCAGCCCCAGCATTTT.

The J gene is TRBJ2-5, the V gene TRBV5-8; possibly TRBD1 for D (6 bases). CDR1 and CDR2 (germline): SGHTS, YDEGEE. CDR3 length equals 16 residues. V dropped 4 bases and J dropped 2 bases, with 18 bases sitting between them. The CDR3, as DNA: TGTGCCAGCAGCCGATTGATTGGACAGAGGCAAGAGACCCAGTACTTC. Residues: CASSRLIGQRQETQYF.

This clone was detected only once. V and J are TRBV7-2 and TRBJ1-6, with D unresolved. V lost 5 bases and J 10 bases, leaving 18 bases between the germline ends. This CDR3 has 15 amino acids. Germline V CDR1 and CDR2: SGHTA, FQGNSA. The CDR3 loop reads CASSTSALEDSPLHF. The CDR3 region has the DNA TGTGCCAGCAGCACTAGTGCCTTGGAAGACTCACCCCTCCACTTT.

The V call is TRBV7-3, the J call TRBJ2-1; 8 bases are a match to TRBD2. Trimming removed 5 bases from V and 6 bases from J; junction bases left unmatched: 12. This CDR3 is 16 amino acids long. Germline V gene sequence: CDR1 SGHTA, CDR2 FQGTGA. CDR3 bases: TGTGCCAGCAGCGCTGCCGGGACTAGGTCTAGCAATGAGCAGTTCTTC. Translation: CASSAAGTRSSNEQFF.

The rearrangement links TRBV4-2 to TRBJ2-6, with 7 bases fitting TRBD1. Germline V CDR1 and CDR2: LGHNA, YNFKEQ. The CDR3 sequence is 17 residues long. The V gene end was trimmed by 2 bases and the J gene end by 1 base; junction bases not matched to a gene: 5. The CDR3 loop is CASSQTGAHSGANVLTF. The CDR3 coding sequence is TGTGCCAGCAGCCAAACAGGGGCCCATTCTGGGGCCAACGTCCTGACTTTC.

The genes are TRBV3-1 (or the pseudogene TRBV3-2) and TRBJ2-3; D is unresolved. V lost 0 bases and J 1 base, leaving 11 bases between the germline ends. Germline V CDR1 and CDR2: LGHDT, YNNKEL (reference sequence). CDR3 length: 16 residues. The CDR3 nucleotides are TGTGCCAGCAGCCAAGATCCAGGCGAACGCACAGATACGCAGTATTTT. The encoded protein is CASSQDPGERTDTQYF.

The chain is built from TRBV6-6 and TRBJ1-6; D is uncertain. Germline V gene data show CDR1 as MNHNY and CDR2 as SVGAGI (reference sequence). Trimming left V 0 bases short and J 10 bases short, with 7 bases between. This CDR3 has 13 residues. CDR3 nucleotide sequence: TGTGCCAGCAGTTACTCTCTAGTCTCACCCCTCCACTTT. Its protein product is CASSYSLVSPLHF.

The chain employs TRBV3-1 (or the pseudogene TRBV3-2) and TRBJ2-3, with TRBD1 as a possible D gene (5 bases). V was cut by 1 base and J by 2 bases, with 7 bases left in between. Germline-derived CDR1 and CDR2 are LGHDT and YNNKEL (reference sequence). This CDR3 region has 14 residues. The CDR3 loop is CASSQGQLTDTQYF. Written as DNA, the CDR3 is TGTGCCAGCAGCCAAGGACAGCTCACAGATACGCAGTATTTT.

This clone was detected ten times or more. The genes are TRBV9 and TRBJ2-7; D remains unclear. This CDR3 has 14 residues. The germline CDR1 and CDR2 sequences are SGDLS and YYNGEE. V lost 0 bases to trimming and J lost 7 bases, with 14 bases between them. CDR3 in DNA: TGTGCCAGCAGCGTAGTGGCAGACCTCGGGGAGCAGTACTTC. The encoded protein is CASSVVADLGEQYF.

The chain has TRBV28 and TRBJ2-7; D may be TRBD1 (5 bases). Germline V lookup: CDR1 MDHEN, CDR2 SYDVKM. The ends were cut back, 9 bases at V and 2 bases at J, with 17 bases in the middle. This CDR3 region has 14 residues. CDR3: CASGAGLNTYEQYF. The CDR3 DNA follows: TGTGCCAGTGGGGCAGGGCTTAATACCTACGAGCAGTACTTC.

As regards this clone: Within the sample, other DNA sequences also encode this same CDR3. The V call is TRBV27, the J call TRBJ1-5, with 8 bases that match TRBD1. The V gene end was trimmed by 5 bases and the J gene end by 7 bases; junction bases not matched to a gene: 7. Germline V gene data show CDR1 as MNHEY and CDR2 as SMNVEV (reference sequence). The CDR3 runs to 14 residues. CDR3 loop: CASSPGTGGQPQHF. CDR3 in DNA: TGTGCCAGCAGTCCGGGGACAGGTGGACAGCCCCAGCATTTT.

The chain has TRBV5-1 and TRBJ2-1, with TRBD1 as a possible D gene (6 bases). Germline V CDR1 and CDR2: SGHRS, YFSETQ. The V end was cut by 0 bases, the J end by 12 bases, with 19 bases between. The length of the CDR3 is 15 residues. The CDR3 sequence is CASSLVGGRGGGQFF. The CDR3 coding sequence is TGCGCCAGCAGCTTGGTTGGCGGCAGGGGCGGAGGGCAGTTCTTC.

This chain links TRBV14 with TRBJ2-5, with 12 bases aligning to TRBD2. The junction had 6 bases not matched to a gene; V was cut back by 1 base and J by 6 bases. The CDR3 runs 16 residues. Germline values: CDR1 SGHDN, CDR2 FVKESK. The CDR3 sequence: CASSQGTSGIWKTQYF. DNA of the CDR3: TGTGCCAGCAGCCAAGGGACTAGCGGGATCTGGAAGACCCAGTACTTC.

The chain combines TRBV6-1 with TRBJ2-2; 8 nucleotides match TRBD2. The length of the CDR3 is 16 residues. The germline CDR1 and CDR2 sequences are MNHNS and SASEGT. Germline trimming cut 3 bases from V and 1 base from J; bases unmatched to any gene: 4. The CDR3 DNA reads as TGTGCCAGCAGTGATACTAGCGGAGTGAACACCGGGGAGCTGTTTTTT. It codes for CASSDTSGVNTGELFF.

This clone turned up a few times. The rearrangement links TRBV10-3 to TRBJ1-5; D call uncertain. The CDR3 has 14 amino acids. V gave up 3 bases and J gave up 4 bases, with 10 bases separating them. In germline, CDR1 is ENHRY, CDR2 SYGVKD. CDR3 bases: TGTGCCATCAGTGAACAGCATAATAATCAGCCCCAGCATTTT. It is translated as CAISEQHNNQPQHF.

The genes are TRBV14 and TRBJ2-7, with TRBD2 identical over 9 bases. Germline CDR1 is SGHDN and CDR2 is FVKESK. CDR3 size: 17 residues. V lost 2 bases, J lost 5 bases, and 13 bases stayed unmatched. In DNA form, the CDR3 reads TGTGCCAGCAGCCAAACGACGCGGGAGGGCCTCCAGCACGAGCAGTACTTC. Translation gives CASSQTTREGLQHEQYF.

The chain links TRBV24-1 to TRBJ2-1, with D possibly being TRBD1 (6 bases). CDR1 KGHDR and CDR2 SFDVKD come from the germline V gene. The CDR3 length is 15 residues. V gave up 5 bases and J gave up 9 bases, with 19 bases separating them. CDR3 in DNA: TGTGCCACCAGTGGGACAGAGGTGATGACTGGTGAGCAGTTCTTC. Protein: CATSGTEVMTGEQFF.

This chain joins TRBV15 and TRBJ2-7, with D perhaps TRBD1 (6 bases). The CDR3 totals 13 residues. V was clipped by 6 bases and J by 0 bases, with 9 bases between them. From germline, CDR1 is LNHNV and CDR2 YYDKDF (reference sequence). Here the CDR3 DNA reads TGTGCCACCAGTACAGGGACCTCCTACGAGCAGTACTTC. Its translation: CATSTGTSYEQYF.

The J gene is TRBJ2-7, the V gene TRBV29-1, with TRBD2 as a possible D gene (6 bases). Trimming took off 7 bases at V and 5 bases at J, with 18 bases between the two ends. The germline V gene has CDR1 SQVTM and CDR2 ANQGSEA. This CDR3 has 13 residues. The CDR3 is CSARRETWNEQYF. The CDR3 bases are TGCAGCGCCAGGAGGGAGACTTGGAACGAGCAGTACTTC.

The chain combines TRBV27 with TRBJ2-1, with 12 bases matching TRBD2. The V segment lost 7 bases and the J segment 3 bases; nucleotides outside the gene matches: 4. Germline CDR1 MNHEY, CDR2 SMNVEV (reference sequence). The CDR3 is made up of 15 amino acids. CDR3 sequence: CASIMGLAGYNEQFF. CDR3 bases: TGTGCCAGCATAATGGGACTAGCGGGCTACAATGAGCAGTTCTTC.

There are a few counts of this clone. The CDR3 spells CATDRGTTGELFF. CDR3 DNA sequence: TGTGCCACAGACAGGGGGACCACCGGGGAGCTGTTTTTT. This chain uses TRBV9 with TRBJ2-2; 9 bases are shared with TRBD1. The J segment lost 4 bases and the V segment lost 9 bases, leaving 4 bases of the junction unmatched. The germline V gene encodes CDR1 SGDLS and CDR2 YYNGEE. This CDR3 region has 13 residues.

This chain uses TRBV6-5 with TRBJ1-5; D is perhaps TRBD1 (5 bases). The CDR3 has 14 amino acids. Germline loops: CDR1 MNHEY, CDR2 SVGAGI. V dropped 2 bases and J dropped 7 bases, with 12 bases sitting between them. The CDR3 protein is CASSYGGIGQPQHF. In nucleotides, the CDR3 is TGTGCCAGCAGTTACGGGGGGATCGGGCAGCCCCAGCATTTT.

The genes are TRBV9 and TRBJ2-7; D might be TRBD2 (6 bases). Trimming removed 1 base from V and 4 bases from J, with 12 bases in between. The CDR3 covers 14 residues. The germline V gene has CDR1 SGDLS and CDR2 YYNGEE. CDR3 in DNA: TGTGCCAGCAGCGTAAGGGACTGGGGTTACGAGCAGTACTTC. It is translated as CASSVRDWGYEQYF.

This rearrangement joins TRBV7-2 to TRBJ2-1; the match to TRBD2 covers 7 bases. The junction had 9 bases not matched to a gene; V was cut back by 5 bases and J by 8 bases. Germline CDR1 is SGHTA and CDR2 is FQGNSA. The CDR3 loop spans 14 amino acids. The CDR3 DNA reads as TGTGCCAGCAGCCCCGGGACTATTTCCCATGAGCAGTTCTTC. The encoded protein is CASSPGTISHEQFF.

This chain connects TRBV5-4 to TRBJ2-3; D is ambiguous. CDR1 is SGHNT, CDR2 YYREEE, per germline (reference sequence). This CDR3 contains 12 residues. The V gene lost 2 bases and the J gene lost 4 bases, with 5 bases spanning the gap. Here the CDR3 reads CASSLEADTQYF. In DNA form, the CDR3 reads TGTGCCAGCAGCTTAGAGGCAGATACGCAGTATTTT.

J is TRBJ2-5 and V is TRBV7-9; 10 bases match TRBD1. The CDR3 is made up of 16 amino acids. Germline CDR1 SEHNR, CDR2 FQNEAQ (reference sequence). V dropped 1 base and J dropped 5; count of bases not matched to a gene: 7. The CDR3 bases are TGTGCCAGCAGCTTAGGGGACAGGGGACGACGCGAGACCCAGTACTTC. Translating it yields CASSLGDRGRRETQYF.

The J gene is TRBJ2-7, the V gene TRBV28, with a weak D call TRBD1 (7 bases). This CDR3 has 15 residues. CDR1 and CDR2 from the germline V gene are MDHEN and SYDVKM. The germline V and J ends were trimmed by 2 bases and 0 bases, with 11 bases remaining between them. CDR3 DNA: TGTGCCAGCAGTTTAGCGGGACAGAACTCCTACGAGCAGTACTTC. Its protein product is CASSLAGQNSYEQYF.